Described below is a single T cell receptor beta chain sequence and its context. Its target is unknown. This sample stems from a study of cytomegalovirus exposure and HLA in healthy donors. The overall study: An early release of data contained about 85 million unique TCRs, which came from HLA-typed donors.

Overall study results and limits: Sequences of the TCR beta chain were said to predict the HLA-A and HLA-B alleles of most subjects accurately.

The PCR used 60 Vbeta and 13 Jbeta primers. Method: immunoSEQ multiplex PCR; TCRdb's copy keeps in-frame clones and lacks some. The sample has 130,000 to 150,000 clones, around 73% seen once. The CDR3 runs to 15 residues. V lost 5 bases and J lost 7; bases outside the gene matches: 10. Germline values: CDR1 SGHTA, CDR2 FQGNSA. This receptor was obtained from a woman in her thirties or forties in good health and CMV-seronegative. Material: PBMCs. This chain joins TRBV7-2 and TRBJ1-5; 8 nucleotides align to TRBD1. CDR3 sequence: CASSPRTGFGQPQHF. CDR3 sequence (DNA): TGTGCCAGCAGCCCTAGGACAGGGTTCGGGCAGCCCCAGCATTTT.